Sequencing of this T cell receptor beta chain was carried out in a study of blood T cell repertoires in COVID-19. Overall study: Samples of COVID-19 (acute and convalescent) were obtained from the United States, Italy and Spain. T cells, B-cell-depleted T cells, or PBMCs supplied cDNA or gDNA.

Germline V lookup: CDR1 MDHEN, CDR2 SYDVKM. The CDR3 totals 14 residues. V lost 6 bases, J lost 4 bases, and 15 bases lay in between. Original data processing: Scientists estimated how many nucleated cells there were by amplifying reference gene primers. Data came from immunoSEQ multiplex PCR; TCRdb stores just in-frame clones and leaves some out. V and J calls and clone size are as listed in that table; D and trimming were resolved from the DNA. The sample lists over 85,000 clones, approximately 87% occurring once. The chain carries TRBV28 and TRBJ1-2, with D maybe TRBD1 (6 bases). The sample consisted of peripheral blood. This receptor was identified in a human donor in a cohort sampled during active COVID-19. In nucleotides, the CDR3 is TGTGCCAGCAGCCTACTTGACAGGATCTATGGCTACACCTTC. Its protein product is CASSLLDRIYGYTF.